This TCR beta chain was documented in a study of beta chain features in type 1 diabetes. The investigators reverse transcribed all of the isolated RNA, so they sequenced expressed TCRB transcripts. Measured with immunoSEQ multiplex PCR; TCRdb has only the in-frame clones, and not every one. The table shows roughly 160,000 clones, with 6% to 9% occurring only once. Notes on the study in general: PCR might preferentially amplify shorter templates, equally in patients and controls. TCRB CDR3 length was moderately but significantly reduced in all four CD4+ subsets of Type 1 diabetes patients.

On this clone: Its antigen is as yet unknown.

The germline V gene has CDR1 SGHVS and CDR2 FQNEAQ. CDR3 size: 17 residues. V shed 4 bases and J 0 bases; nucleotides not matched to a gene: 9. The sequenced material came from central memory CD4+ T cells from blood. The chain is built from TRBV7-8 and TRBJ2-3, with 8 positions matching TRBD2. The receptor comes from a young man with type 1 diabetes. CDR3 amino acids: CASSSISGIPSTDTQYF. CDR3 nucleotides: TGTGCCAGCAGCTCTATTAGCGGGATACCTAGCACAGATACGCAGTATTTT. Combining the CDR3 with reference TRBV7-8 and TRBJ2-3 gives the whole variable domain GAGVSQSPRYKVAKRGQDVALRCDPISGHVSLFWYQQALGQGPEFLTYFQNEAQLDKSGLPSDRFFAERPEGSVSTLKIQRTQQEDSAVYLCASSSISGIPSTDTQYFGPGTRLTVL.